In its sample, the clone carrying this TCR beta chain was seen a few times. The antigen remains unidentified. These data originate in a study of T cells in pancreatic ductal adenocarcinoma. Study-wide points: Blood clonality (around 0.066) did not differ significantly from tumor (about 0.12). The resected cohort was biased toward the minority with early-stage disease. Enrichment of CD45RO+ effector over naive T cells in tumors may bias clonality. Tumor samples had fewer productive templates and approximately 8-fold fewer unique clonotypes than blood.

Selected pancreatic ductal adenocarcinoma patients had undergone surgery without neoadjuvant therapy. Repertoires were generated with immunoSEQ multiplex PCR, while TCRdb's copy carries only in-frame clones and drops some. The table records 8,500 to 9,500 clones, 67% of them present only once. This CDR3 has 15 amino acids. Trimming cost V 1 base and J 7 bases; bases outside gene matches: 1. Germline loops: CDR1 MGHRA, CDR2 YSYEKL. The receptor was derived from a human donor with pancreatic ductal adenocarcinoma. The rearrangement links TRBV4-1 to TRBJ2-1; 13 positions match TRBD2. The sequenced sample was pancreatic tumor tissue. DNA of the CDR3: TGCGCCAGCAGCCAAGGGACTAGCGGGAGTAATGAGCAGTTCTTC. Protein: CASSQGTSGSNEQFF.